Detailed here is one T cell receptor (beta chain). These data are taken from a study of T cell changes during pregnancy in multiple sclerosis. Libraries were prepared by immunoSEQ multiplex PCR; TCRdb keeps only in-frame clonotypes and omits some of them. The data contain about 80,000 clones, over 75% of them singletons. The V end lost 4 bases, the J end lost 1 base, and 22 bases lay between the germline ends. This CDR3 has 18 residues. Germline CDR1 SGDLS, CDR2 YYNGEE. The clonotype comes from a female donor with multiple sclerosis, enrolled in a pregnancy study. This chain links TRBV9 with TRBJ2-3; tentative D call: TRBD2 (5 bases). The sequencing here drew on peripheral blood, taken before pregnancy. CDR3 loop: CASSMPPSRRAGTDTQYF. CDR3 DNA: TGTGCCAGCAGCATGCCCCCCAGTAGGAGAGCGGGCACAGATACGCAGTATTTT.